Sequencing of this TCR beta chain was carried out in a study of tissue T cells after allogeneic stem cell transplantation. Study context: Of the grafts for graft-versus-host disease patients, four were unmodified and three CD34-selected.

Adult allogeneic hematopoietic cell transplant recipients with steroid-refractory graft-versus-host disease were prospectively enrolled for research autopsy. Several lines of graft-versus-host disease therapy were given to all patients, all with gastrointestinal involvement. Overall study results and limits: Across patients, clones rarely overlapped, yet motif clusters were shared tissue-specifically.

TCRdb's copy holds only in-frame clones and misses some; the assay was immunoSEQ multiplex PCR. The sample consists of a few thousand clones, around 67% of them appearing once. Notes on this clone: Its specificity is not known.

Sequencing used left colon tissue, obtained at autopsy. The receptor comes from an older male patient with steroid-refractory graft-versus-host disease after an allogeneic stem cell transplant. The graft donor may have contributed some T cells.

CDR3 region: CASSPESSYTF. The CDR3 region has the DNA TGTGCCAGCAGCCCCGAATCTAGCTACACCTTC. The chain recombines TRBV7-9 with TRBJ1-2; no definite D call. The CDR3 consists of 11 residues. V was cut by 5 bases and J by 9 bases, with 10 bases left in between. CDR1 and CDR2 from the germline V gene are SEHNR and FQNEAQ (reference sequence). Using reference TRBV7-9 and TRBJ1-2 for the parts outside the CDR3, the full variable domain is DTGVSQNPRHKITKRGQNVTFRCDPISEHNRLYWYRQTLGQGPEFLTYFQNEAQLEKSRLLSDRFSAERPKGSFSTLEIQRTEQGDSAMYLCASSPESSYTFGSGTRLTVV.